This T cell receptor beta chain appears in the sequencing data of a study of T cell responses to AZD1222 COVID-19 vaccine. Germline V lookup: CDR1 SGHTA, CDR2 FQGNSA. V was pared by 1 base and J by 1 base, with 7 bases between. There are 15 residues in the CDR3. The repertoire was sequenced with immunoSEQ multiplex PCR; TCRdb's copy has only in-frame clones and lacks some. The sample shows more than 95,000 clones, roughly 84% of them seen only once. This sequence originates from an adult who received the AZD1222 COVID-19 vaccine. The starting material was peripheral blood, obtained 28 days after the second AZD1222 dose. The rearrangement uses TRBV7-2 and TRBJ2-2, with D unresolved. The CDR3 coding sequence is TGTGCCAGCAGCTTAGGGACCGTGAACACCGGGGAGCTGTTTTTT. Amino acid sequence: CASSLGTVNTGELFF.